This TCR beta chain came from a study of a mutant IDH1 vaccine in newly diagnosed glioma. Study background: Patients previously underwent radiotherapy, temozolomide, or both, and most underwent both. General study findings and limits: Pseudoprogression apparently lacked any relation to changes in top peripheral T cell clonotypes. Detectable vaccine-induced immune responses arose in around 95% of patients.

Per the germline V gene, CDR1 is MNHEY and CDR2 is SMNVEV (reference sequence). V lost 4 bases to trimming and J lost 13 bases; unmatched junction nucleotides: 4. This CDR3 comprises 12 residues. The table came from immunoSEQ multiplex PCR; TCRdb's copy has only in-frame clones and leaves some out. Of 29,000 or so clones listed, approximately 84% were seen once; the top ten hold 7.5% to 9.5%. This clone has more than one count but fewer than ten. The antigen is not known. Time point of the sample: week 23, last vaccination. Vaccinated patients received 300 ug of mutant IDH1 20-mer peptide per dose, with topical imiquimod. There were new WHO grade 3 or 4 astrocytomas in the donors, and these were IDH1-mutant and ATRX-lost.

Sequenced material: PBMCs, taken from a glioma patient whose treatment included an IDH1 peptide vaccine. The origin of this receptor is a woman aged 18-29 years with glioma. The genes are TRBV27 and TRBJ1-6; TRBD1 agrees at 7 bases. The CDR3 DNA reads TGTGCCAGCAGTTCGGGGGACAGTCCCCTCCACTTT. This codes for CASSSGDSPLHF.